This T cell receptor beta chain was captured by sequencing in a study of T-cell memory formation after mild COVID-19. Study summary: Across donors, TCR clusters were largely donor specific.

From germline, CDR1 is SEHNR and CDR2 FQNEAQ (reference sequence). Trimming stripped 3 bases from V and 7 bases from J, with 9 bases between. This CDR3 region has 12 residues. For this clonotype: Its antigen is unknown.

5'RACE primed at constant segments yielded TCR alpha and TCR beta cDNA libraries bearing sample barcodes and UMIs. MiXCR, run by TCRdb on the 5' RACE reads, gives a single entry per CDR3 protein. The sample consists of 100,000 to 150,000 distinct CDR3 sequences, 15% to 20% of them appearing once. Study-wide points: From day 15 to 85, contracting clones were balanced between CD4 and CD8, whereas later expanders leaned toward CD4+. Pre-infection memory carried some responding clones, suggesting that cross-reactive memory joined.

This clonotype originated in a man between 18 and 35 years old who had mild COVID-19 (a few samples of this study predate the infection). Cell type and time point are not known. The chain couples TRBV7-9 to TRBJ1-2; D is unclear. The sample was PBMCs or a T cell subset sorted from them (not recorded which). CDR3 sequence: CASSLYGSGYTF. As DNA, the CDR3 is TGTGCCAGCAGCTTGTACGGTAGTGGCTACACCTTC.